The clone carrying this T cell receptor (beta chain) was seen more than once but under ten times. Its antigen is still unknown. The V end lost 1 base, the J end lost 2 bases, and 11 bases lay between the germline ends. CDR1 SNHLY and CDR2 FYNNEI come from the germline V gene. The CDR3 length is 15 residues. Profiling relied on immunoSEQ multiplex PCR, and the TCRdb table lists in-frame clones only, not all of them. The sample holds around 120,000 clones, 88% seen once. This entry is derived from a study of cytomegalovirus exposure and HLA in healthy donors. These donors were members of the roughly 110-subject validation cohort, a group separate from the approximately 700-subject first cohort. Notes on the study in general: The investigators catalogued 150 to 200 TCR beta chains as cytomegalovirus-associated. Reported results showed that the classifier diagnosed cytomegalovirus status with high specificity and sensitivity. A subsequent analysis found that TCR clusters from the first cohort also tended to co-occur in the approximately 120 validation repertoires, with around 94% of cluster scores above 0.

V usage is TRBV2 and J usage is TRBJ1-2; perhaps TRBD1 as D (5 bases). The receptor comes from a woman under 30 in good health and CMV-seropositive. Sequences were obtained from PBMCs. For the CDR3, the DNA is TGTGCCAGCAGTGAAGTTAGACAGCCCAACTATGGCTACACCTTC. Its translation is CASSEVRQPNYGYTF.